The sequence of this TCR beta chain was determined in a study of blood T cells in healthy people across ages. A sample-barcoded 5' primer and a J-beta primer mix were used in a second PCR of about 7 to 12 cycles. Per sample, CDR3-containing paired-end reads numbered at least 3 million. TCRdb processed the 5' RACE reads anew with MiXCR; each CDR3 protein has one entry. The table lists 800,000 or so distinct CDR3 sequences, about half of them singletons. CDR1 and CDR2 (germline): SGHTA, FQGNSA. With 1 base removed from V and 2 bases from J, the gap between germline ends came to 15 bases. The CDR3 sequence is 16 residues long.

The TCR comes from a man of 80 years or more in good health. This chain uses TRBV7-2 with TRBJ2-7; the D gene is possibly TRBD2 (5 bases). Sequenced: blood. This CDR3 reads CASSLDVVNGAYEQYF. CDR3 DNA sequence: TGTGCCAGCAGCTTAGACGTCGTCAACGGGGCCTACGAGCAGTACTTC. Variable domain in full (rest from reference TRBV7-2 and TRBJ2-7): GAGVSQSPSNKVTEKGKDVELRCDPISGHTALYWYRQSLGQGLEFLIYFQGNSAPDKSGLPSDRFSAERTGGSVSTLTIQRTQQEDSAVYLCASSLDVVNGAYEQYFGPGTRLTVT.